The 20 T cell receptor beta chains below were found in one sample sequenced in a study of sequential checkpoint blockade in melanoma. Noted treatment: randomized to nivolumab then ipilimumab (arm A) or the reverse (arm B). Method: immunoSEQ multiplex PCR; TCRdb's copy keeps in-frame clones and lacks some. The sample includes 3,000 to 4,500 clones, 20% to 25% of them seen just once. The sample was tumor tissue (inferred from file names), taken from a patient given nivolumab and ipilimumab in sequence. The source of these receptors is a human donor with melanoma.

This clone was found many times. The genes are TRBV11-3 and TRBJ2-3; no definite D call. Germline CDR1 reads SGHNT; CDR2 reads YENEEA. The V end lost 5 bases, the J end lost 2 bases, and 14 bases lay between the germline ends. The CDR3 sequence is 15 residues long. The CDR3 region has the DNA TGTGCCAGCAGCCTCGTCGTGGCATACACAGATACGCAGTATTTT. This translates into CASSLVVAYTDTQYF.

This chain uses TRBV5-1 with TRBJ2-2; 8 nucleotides match TRBD1. Trimming at V came to 4 bases and at J to 3 bases, leaving 5 bases not matched to a gene. Germline V gene lookup returns CDR1 SGHRS and CDR2 YFSETQ. This CDR3 contains 15 residues. CDR3 sequence (DNA): TGCGCCAGCAGCGTGGGACAGGTAGACACCGGGGAGCTGTTTTTT. It is translated as CASSVGQVDTGELFF.

The V and J genes are TRBV19 and TRBJ1-1; weak D call: TRBD1 (5 bases). V gave up 7 bases and J gave up 5 bases, with 14 bases separating them. The length of the CDR3 is 13 residues. Germline values: CDR1 LNHDA, CDR2 SQIVND (reference sequence). CDR3 region: CASKRGRETEAFF. The CDR3 coding sequence is TGTGCCAGTAAGAGGGGCAGGGAAACTGAAGCTTTCTTT.

This clone was observed a handful of times. The J gene is TRBJ2-7, the V gene TRBV19; D unresolved. V lost 11 bases, J lost 6 bases, and 14 bases lay in between. The CDR3 spans 11 residues. From germline, CDR1 is LNHDA and CDR2 SQIVND (reference sequence). CDR3 nucleotide sequence: TGTGCCGAAGCACGAATTCCCGAGCAGTACTTC. Translating gives CAEARIPEQYF.

This clone is labeled large. The rearrangement uses TRBV28 and TRBJ1-6; D remains unclear. The CDR3 is made up of 14 amino acids. CDR1 and CDR2 from the germline V gene are MDHEN and SYDVKM. Trimming cost V 3 bases and J 5 bases, with 8 bases left between them. Here the CDR3 reads CASSFYGDNSPLHF. CDR3 bases: TGTGCCAGCAGTTTCTACGGGGATAATTCACCCCTCCACTTT.

The chain joins TRBV9 to TRBJ1-1; D unresolved. Germline V gives CDR1 SGDLS, CDR2 YYNGEE. This CDR3 spans 13 amino acids. Trimming took 2 bases from V and 4 from J, leaving 9 bases between them. For the CDR3, the DNA is TGTGCCAGCAGCGTCCTAGTAGGCACTGAAGCTTTCTTT. This codes for CASSVLVGTEAFF.

This clone is termed medium-sized (0.01 to 0.1%). The chain carries TRBV6-8 and TRBJ2-7, with 13 positions matching TRBD2. Unmatched junction bases numbered 1, after V lost 3 bases and J lost 2 bases. Germline-derived CDR1 and CDR2 are MNHGY and SAAAGT. This CDR3 spans 15 amino acids. CDR3 coding DNA: TGTGCCAGCAGTTATACTAGCGGGGGGGCCTACGAGCAGTACTTC. This encodes CASSYTSGGAYEQYF.

The table lists this clone with a few counts. V and J are TRBV6-8 and TRBJ1-5; weak D call: TRBD1 (5 bases). CDR3 size: 15 residues. The germline V and J ends were trimmed by 0 bases and 4 bases, with 10 bases remaining between them. Germline V gene sequence: CDR1 MNHGY, CDR2 SAAAGT. The CDR3 protein is CASSYSPEGNQPQHF. The DNA for the CDR3 is TGTGCCAGCAGTTACTCACCCGAGGGGAATCAGCCCCAGCATTTT.

The table lists this clone with a count of one. The chain has TRBV5-1 and TRBJ2-2; D not resolved. Germline values: CDR1 SGHRS, CDR2 YFSETQ. Trimming removed 0 bases from V and 3 bases from J, with 6 bases in between. This CDR3 spans 14 amino acids. The CDR3 protein is CASSLERDTGELFF. CDR3 nucleotides: TGCGCCAGCAGCTTGGAAAGGGACACCGGGGAGCTGTTTTTT.

This clone turned up a few times. The chain combines TRBV9 with TRBJ1-1; D gene unclear. Germline V gene data show CDR1 as SGDLS and CDR2 as YYNGEE. CDR3 length equals 13 residues. V gave up 3 bases and J gave up 0 bases, with 6 bases separating them. The CDR3 protein is CASSGGLNTEAFF. CDR3 DNA sequence: TGTGCCAGCAGCGGAGGCCTGAACACTGAAGCTTTCTTT. Supplemented by reference TRBV9 and TRBJ1-1, the full variable domain reads DSGVTQTPKHLITATGQRVTLRCSPRSGDLSVYWYQQSLDQGLQFLIQYYNGEERAKGNILERFSAQQFPDLHSELNLSSLELGDSALYFCASSGGLNTEAFFGQGTRLTVV.

The sample holds one count of this clone. The chain employs TRBV19 and TRBJ2-1, with TRBD1 matching over 10 bases. Germline V gives CDR1 LNHDA, CDR2 SQIVND (reference sequence). J was trimmed by 6 bases and V by 6 bases; bases with no gene match: 17. The CDR3 has 18 amino acids. The CDR3 DNA reads TGTGCCAGTAGCCACAGACTGCCGGGACAGGGGTCTGGCAATGAGCAGTTCTTC. Encoded protein: CASSHRLPGQGSGNEQFF.

This chain's CDR3 is CASSVGVWGGDEQFF. The CDR3 DNA reads as TGTGCCAGCAGCGTAGGTGTCTGGGGAGGAGATGAGCAGTTCTTC. The chain links TRBV9 to TRBJ2-1; D may be TRBD2 (6 bases). The length of the CDR3 is 15 residues. With 0 bases removed from V and 8 bases from J, the gap between germline ends came to 15 bases. Germline CDR1 SGDLS, CDR2 YYNGEE.

There are many counts of this clone. This chain connects TRBV11-3 to TRBJ1-6; D remains ambiguous. The CDR3 extends over 16 amino acids. CDR1 and CDR2 (germline): SGHNT, YENEEA. V shed 2 bases and J shed 0 bases, with 8 bases lying between them. The CDR3 spells CASSLFPSSYNSPLHF. Here the CDR3 DNA reads TGTGCCAGCAGCTTATTTCCTAGCTCCTATAATTCACCCCTCCACTTT.

This chain links TRBV6-8 with TRBJ2-5, with 8 bases lining up with TRBD1. After removal of 10 bases from V and 4 bases from J, the junction contained 17 bases not matched to a gene. This CDR3 is 16 amino acids long. In germline, CDR1 is MNHGY, CDR2 SAAAGT. In nucleotides, the CDR3 is TGTGCCATCGCCCCCGGGGACAGGTTATCAGTAGAGACCCAGTACTTC. Amino acid sequence: CAIAPGDRLSVETQYF.

This clone is large in the sample. This sequence joins TRBV6-8 and TRBJ2-1, with 10 bases matching TRBD1. The CDR3 totals 15 residues. V dropped 10 bases and J dropped 6; count of bases not matched to a gene: 12. Germline CDR1 MNHGY, CDR2 SAAAGT. The CDR3 DNA is TGTGCCATCAAGCCGACAGGGGGCATTGGCAATGAGCAGTTCTTC. It yields the protein CAIKPTGGIGNEQFF.

This sequence joins TRBV12-5 and TRBJ2-7; D is possibly TRBD1 or TRBD2 (5 bases each). The CDR3 length is 17 residues. Germline CDR1 is LGHNT and CDR2 is FRNRAP. With 6 bases removed from V and 5 bases from J, the gap between germline ends came to 26 bases. CDR3 DNA: TGTGCTAGTGGCCTGGCAGTGTTGGGGGTAGGCGCCCACGAGCAGTACTTC. Amino acid sequence: CASGLAVLGVGAHEQYF.

The chain uses TRBV15 and TRBJ2-1; 14 nucleotides agree with TRBD2. Trimming cost V 3 bases and J 6 bases; bases outside gene matches: 1. This CDR3 has 15 residues. The germline gives CDR1 LNHNV, CDR2 YYDKDF (reference sequence). The CDR3 sequence is CATSRTSGGANEQFF. The CDR3 DNA is TGTGCCACCAGCAGGACTAGCGGGGGGGCCAATGAGCAGTTCTTC.

This clone was seen more than once but under ten times. This chain links TRBV11-3 with TRBJ2-7; D not resolved. The germline V gene encodes CDR1 SGHNT and CDR2 YENEEA. This CDR3 has 14 amino acids. Trimming removed 3 bases at V and 2 bases at J, with 11 bases between. The CDR3 spells CASSFWPSAYEQYF. In DNA, the CDR3 is TGTGCCAGCAGCTTTTGGCCCAGCGCCTACGAGCAGTACTTC. The full variable domain, in which reference TRBV11-3 and TRBJ2-7 provide the parts outside the CDR3, is EAGVVQSPRYKIIEKKQPVAFWCNPISGHNTLYWYLQNLGQGPELLIRYENEEAVDDSQLPKDRFSAERLKGVDSTLKIQPAELGDSAVYLCASSFWPSAYEQYFGPGTRLTVT.

The chain is built from TRBV5-1 and TRBJ2-3; D remains unclear. The CDR3 covers 17 residues. Trimming removed 0 bases at V and 2 bases at J, with 16 bases between. CDR1 and CDR2 (germline): SGHRS, YFSETQ. CDR3: CASSLEISKSFTDTQYF. The CDR3 DNA is TGCGCCAGCAGCTTGGAAATATCTAAGTCCTTCACAGATACGCAGTATTTT.

This chain links TRBV28 with TRBJ1-6, with no clear D. Germline CDR1 is MDHEN and CDR2 is SYDVKM. The CDR3 contains 13 residues. The germline V and J ends were trimmed by 2 bases and 7 bases, with 6 bases remaining between them. Here the CDR3 DNA reads TGTGCCAGCAGTTTAACGGGGAATTCACCCCTCCACTTT. The encoded protein is CASSLTGNSPLHF.